This TCR beta chain was found in a study of control samples from healthy donors and cancer patients. CDR3 size: 14 residues. Trimming left V 0 bases short and J 3 bases short, with 8 bases between. Germline CDR1 and CDR2: MNHNS and SASEGT. Profiled with immunoSEQ multiplex PCR; TCRdb holds only in-frame clones, not every one. The table includes about 94,000 clones, around nine tenths detected once. This sequence originates from a woman between 18 and 29 years old in good health. The sequencing input was blood. V and J are TRBV6-1 and TRBJ1-1; D gene uncertain. The CDR3 loop reads CASSEAGRDTEAFF. CDR3 in DNA: TGTGCCAGCAGTGAAGCGGGAAGGGACACTGAAGCTTTCTTT.